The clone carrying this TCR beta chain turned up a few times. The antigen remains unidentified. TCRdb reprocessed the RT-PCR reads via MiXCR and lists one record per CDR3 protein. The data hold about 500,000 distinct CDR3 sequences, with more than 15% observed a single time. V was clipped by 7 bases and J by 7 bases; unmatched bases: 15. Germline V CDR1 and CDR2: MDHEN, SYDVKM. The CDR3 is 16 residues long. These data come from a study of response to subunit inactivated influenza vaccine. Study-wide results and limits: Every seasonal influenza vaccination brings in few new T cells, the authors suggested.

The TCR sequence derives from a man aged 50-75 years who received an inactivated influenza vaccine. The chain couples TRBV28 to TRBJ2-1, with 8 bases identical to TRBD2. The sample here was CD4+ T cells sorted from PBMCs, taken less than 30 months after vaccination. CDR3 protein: CASNLGGRRVGNEQFF. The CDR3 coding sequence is TGTGCCAGCAATCTCGGCGGGAGGAGGGTGGGGAATGAGCAGTTCTTC.